This TCR beta chain was captured by sequencing in a study of CD4 T cells in relation to SARS-CoV-2 and coronaviruses. Study overall: Patient ages ranged from roughly 20 to 80, median 38.

In this sample, this clone turned up once. Profiling relied on immunoSEQ multiplex PCR, and the TCRdb table lists in-frame clones only, not all of them. The sample lists approximately 50,000 clones, approximately 90% occurring once. Germline V CDR1 and CDR2: SGHVS, FNYEAQ. V trimming: 5 bases; J trimming: 9 bases; junction bases outside the gene matches: 10. This CDR3 comprises 15 residues. The sequenced sample was naive CD4+ T cells from PBMCs. Specified subset: naive CD4+ T cells isolated by negative enrichment. V gene TRBV7-6 combines with J gene TRBJ2-5; 12 bases line up with TRBD1. This TCR was recovered from an adult with COVID-19. CDR3 residues: CASSPLWGQGASQYF. The DNA for the CDR3 is TGTGCCAGCAGCCCCTTGTGGGGACAGGGGGCTTCCCAGTACTTC. Full variable domain (remainder filled in from reference TRBV7-6 and TRBJ2-5): GAGVSQSPRYKVTKRGQDVALRCDPISGHVSLYWYRQALGQGPEFLTYFNYEAQQDKSGLPNDRFSAERPEGSISTLTIQRTEQRDSAMYRCASSPLWGQGASQYFGPGTRLLVL.